Below, 30 T cell receptor beta chains from the same sample are listed, as sequenced in a study of Ad26.COV2.S vaccination and SARS-CoV-2 variants. Clones were sequenced by immunoSEQ multiplex PCR, and TCRdb holds only the in-frame ones, with some missing. The sample has some 520,000 clones; roughly nine tenths are singletons. As to treatment: approximately 18 received Ad26.COV2.S at low or high dose, single or two shots; about five received placebo; per-sample allocation not given. Material that was analyzed had been drawn on day 63 after the first vaccine or placebo injection. The sample in question was peripheral blood, obtained in a trial of Ad26.COV2.S vaccine versus placebo. These receptor sequences come from a person aged 18-60 years who received the Ad26.COV2.S COVID-19 vaccine or a placebo.

As DNA, the CDR3 is TGCGCCAGCAGCCCAGGGACAGGGAAGTATTATGAGCAGTTCTTC. As protein: CASSPGTGKYYEQFF. The genes are TRBV4-3 and TRBJ2-1; 9 nucleotides agree with TRBD1. Germline CDR1 reads LGHNA; CDR2 reads YSLEER. CDR3 length: 15 residues. Trimming cost V 4 bases and J 8 bases; bases outside gene matches: 9.

The V call is TRBV7-2, the J call TRBJ2-1; 9 bases line up with TRBD2. Per germline, CDR1 SGHTA and CDR2 FQGNSA. This CDR3 spans 15 amino acids. V dropped 1 base and J dropped 7; count of bases not matched to a gene: 5. CDR3 bases: TGTGCCAGCAGCTTAGATAGCGGGAGTTGGAATGAGCAGTTCTTC. Its translation is CASSLDSGSWNEQFF.

A remark on this clone: The junction departs from the called germline gene at one end, perhaps through a read error. The V and J genes are TRBV11-3 and TRBJ2-7; D is unresolved. Germline loops: CDR1 SGHNT, CDR2 YENEEA. This CDR3 contains 9 residues. CDR3 amino acids: CASSLVRFF. Here the CDR3 DNA reads TGTGCCAGCAGCTTAGTCAGGTTCTTC.

The chain carries TRBV5-1 and TRBJ2-5, with 10 bases aligning to TRBD1. This CDR3 has 16 residues. Germline V gives CDR1 SGHRS, CDR2 YFSETQ. After removal of 4 bases from V and 0 bases from J, the junction contained 6 bases not matched to a gene. The CDR3 loop is CASSSRDRGYQETQYF. DNA for the CDR3: TGCGCCAGCAGCAGCCGGGACAGGGGATACCAAGAGACCCAGTACTTC.

The chain uses TRBV30 and TRBJ1-4; no clear D gene. The CDR3 has 13 residues. Germline CDR1 and CDR2: GTSNPN and SVGIG (reference sequence). Trimming stripped 5 bases from V and 2 bases from J, with 9 bases between. CDR3 coding DNA: TGTGCCTGGGGGGAAAGCACTAATGAAAAACTGTTTTTT. This gives the protein CAWGESTNEKLFF.

The V call is TRBV6-6, the J call TRBJ2-7; 10 positions agree with TRBD2. Germline lookup yields CDR1 MNHNY and CDR2 SVGAGI (reference sequence). The CDR3 covers 13 residues. The V and J ends lost 6 bases and 3 bases, in that order; junction bases with no gene match: 2. The CDR3 sequence is CASRASGSYEQYF. For the CDR3, the DNA is TGTGCCAGCAGGGCTAGCGGGAGCTACGAGCAGTACTTC.

The chain has TRBV4-2 and TRBJ2-5, with TRBD1 matching over 9 bases. V trimming: 3 bases; J trimming: 5 bases; junction bases outside the gene matches: 10. The CDR3 is 16 residues long. Germline-derived CDR1 and CDR2 are LGHNA and YNFKEQ. The CDR3 loop is CASSQSTGGAWETQYF. DNA of the CDR3: TGTGCCAGCAGCCAGTCAACAGGGGGCGCGTGGGAGACCCAGTACTTC.

The chain couples TRBV2 to TRBJ1-2, with 8 positions matching TRBD1. The length of the CDR3 is 14 residues. Per germline, CDR1 SNHLY and CDR2 FYNNEI. V lost 6 bases and J lost 8; bases outside the gene matches: 11. The CDR3 DNA reads TGTGCCAGCAGCTGGGACAGGACCTCGGGGGGCTACACCTTC. Translated: CASSWDRTSGGYTF.

The chain employs TRBV6-4 and TRBJ2-5; 11 bases align to TRBD2. The length of the CDR3 is 17 residues. Per germline, CDR1 MRHNA and CDR2 SNTAGT. The V segment lost 7 bases and the J segment 5 bases; nucleotides outside the gene matches: 15. The CDR3 bases are TGTGCCAGCAAGATGGCCTTAGCGGGAGGGCCGCGGGAGACCCAGTACTTC. Residues: CASKMALAGGPRETQYF.

The rearrangement uses TRBV11-2 and TRBJ2-1, with TRBD2 identical over 11 bases. V gave up 3 bases and J gave up 11 bases; unmatched junction bases: 9. This CDR3 has 15 amino acids. Germline-derived CDR1 and CDR2 are SGHAT and FQNNGV. CDR3 nucleotides: TGTGCCAGCAGCTTGGACACTAGCGGGAGTCGTCAGCAGTTCTTC. Translating gives CASSLDTSGSRQQFF.

The CDR3 protein is CASSPRWGAGDTDTQYF. CDR3 DNA: TGTGCCAGCAGCCCCCGGTGGGGGGCAGGGGACACAGATACGCAGTATTTT. This chain joins TRBV5-6 and TRBJ2-3; the D gene could be TRBD1 or TRBD2 (6 bases each). V was clipped by 4 bases and J by 2 bases, with 20 bases between them. The CDR3 totals 17 residues. Germline V gene lookup returns CDR1 SGHDT and CDR2 YYEEEE.

The chain uses TRBV6-6 and TRBJ1-2, with 7 positions matching TRBD1. The CDR3 extends over 14 amino acids. Germline CDR1 and CDR2: MNHNY and SVGAGI (reference sequence). Germline trimming cut 6 bases from V and 2 bases from J; bases unmatched to any gene: 6. The CDR3: CASSRQGINYGYTF. Here the CDR3 DNA reads TGTGCCAGCAGCCGACAGGGAATCAACTATGGCTACACCTTC.

The chain is built from TRBV10-2 and TRBJ2-7; 8 positions match TRBD1. There are 12 residues in the CDR3. Germline-derived CDR1 and CDR2 are WSHSY and SAAADI. J lost 4 bases, V lost 10 bases, and 6 bases had no gene match. The CDR3 loop reads CATQGDGYEQYF. CDR3 sequence (DNA): TGCGCCACACAGGGGGATGGGTACGAGCAGTACTTC.

The chain employs TRBV19 and TRBJ1-1, with 7 positions matching TRBD1. The CDR3 has 18 amino acids. The V gene end was trimmed by 3 bases and the J gene end by 1 base; junction bases not matched to a gene: 14. The germline CDR1 and CDR2 sequences are LNHDA and SQIVND (reference sequence). The CDR3 nucleotides read TGTGCCAGTAGTATTCACAGGGGCGGCGGCAGGAAGAACACTGAAGCTTTCTTT. Protein sequence: CASSIHRGGGRKNTEAFF. Combining the CDR3 with reference TRBV19 and TRBJ1-1 gives the whole variable domain DGGITQSPKYLFRKEGQNVTLSCEQNLNHDAMYWYRQDPGQGLRLIYYSQIVNDFQKGDIAEGYSVSREKKESFPLTVTSAQKNPTAFYLCASSIHRGGGRKNTEAFFGQGTRLTVV.

The chain combines TRBV5-6 with TRBJ2-5, with 8 bases that match TRBD2. V was pared by 5 bases and J by 5 bases, with 17 bases of the junction left unmatched. CDR3 size: 17 residues. CDR1 and CDR2 (germline): SGHDT, YYEEEE. This CDR3 reads CASSPLAGPLLGETQYF. The CDR3 DNA reads TGTGCCAGCAGTCCTCTAGCGGGCCCCCTCTTGGGCGAGACCCAGTACTTC.

The chain has TRBV7-6 and TRBJ2-2; 9 bases agree with TRBD2. CDR1 and CDR2 (germline): SGHVS, FNYEAQ. The CDR3 covers 16 residues. The V gene end was trimmed by 7 bases and the J gene end by 1 base; junction bases not matched to a gene: 7. The CDR3 DNA follows: TGTGCCAGCACACTAGTAGCGGGAGAGAACACCGGGGAGCTGTTTTTT. Translation: CASTLVAGENTGELFF. The full variable domain, with the rest looked up from reference TRBV7-6 and TRBJ2-2, is GAGVSQSPRYKVTKRGQDVALRCDPISGHVSLYWYRQALGQGPEFLTYFNYEAQQDKSGLPNDRFSAERPEGSISTLTIQRTEQRDSAMYRCASTLVAGENTGELFFGEGSRLTVL.

V usage is TRBV19 and J usage is TRBJ1-2; D might be TRBD1 (5 bases). Trimming stripped 4 bases from V and 7 bases from J, with 16 bases between. The CDR3 has 14 residues. Germline V gives CDR1 LNHDA, CDR2 SQIVND (reference sequence). CDR3 bases: TGTGCCAGTAGTAACCGGGACCGAGGAGGTGGCTACACCTTC. Its protein product is CASSNRDRGGGYTF.

The chain combines TRBV5-4 with TRBJ2-2, with D possibly being TRBD2 (5 bases). Germline V lookup: CDR1 SGHNT, CDR2 YYREEE (reference sequence). Trimming stripped 4 bases from V and 0 bases from J, with 10 bases between. The CDR3 extends over 15 amino acids. The DNA of the CDR3 is TGTGCCAGCAGCCAAGGGAGCTCGAACACCGGGGAGCTGTTTTTT. Translation gives CASSQGSSNTGELFF.

The chain couples TRBV11-2 to TRBJ2-5; tentatively, D is TRBD2 (6 bases). The CDR3 spans 16 residues. Per germline, CDR1 SGHAT and CDR2 FQNNGV. The V and J ends lost 2 bases and 1 base respectively, with 14 bases between them. The CDR3 loop reads CASSLSTSTIQETQYF. The CDR3 nucleotides are TGTGCCAGCAGCTTAAGTACTAGCACCATCCAAGAGACCCAGTACTTC. The full variable domain, completed using reference TRBV11-2 and TRBJ2-5, is EAGVAQSPRYKIIEKRQSVAFWCNPISGHATLYWYQQILGQGPKLLIQFQNNGVVDDSQLPKDRFSAERLKGVDSTLKIQPAKLEDSAVYLCASSLSTSTIQETQYFGPGTRLLVL.

The V call is TRBV5-1, the J call TRBJ1-3; 9 bases fit TRBD1. The V gene's germline CDR1 is SGHRS and CDR2 YFSETQ. V was pared by 0 bases and J by 4 bases, with 8 bases of the junction left unmatched. The CDR3 consists of 17 residues. The CDR3 coding sequence is TGCGCCAGCAGCTTGGCCGGGACAGGGTTGGCCGGAAACACCATATATTTT. As protein: CASSLAGTGLAGNTIYF.

The rearrangement joins TRBV28 to TRBJ1-5; D is unresolved. Looked up from germline, CDR1 is MDHEN and CDR2 is SYDVKM. This CDR3 spans 15 amino acids. Trimming cost V 1 base and J 2 bases, with 9 bases left between them. As DNA, the CDR3 is TGTGCCAGCAGTTTATTGGGCCAGGGCAATCAGCCCCAGCATTTT. It codes for CASSLLGQGNQPQHF.

This chain connects TRBV27 to TRBJ2-6; possibly TRBD1 for D (6 bases). Per germline, CDR1 MNHEY and CDR2 SMNVEV (reference sequence). Between the trimmed V and J ends, which lost 5 bases and 1 base, there was a span of 12 bases. The CDR3 has 16 residues. CDR3 DNA sequence: TGTGCCAGCAGTCCCCCAGGGGTGTCTGGGGCCAACGTCCTGACTTTC. As protein: CASSPPGVSGANVLTF.

The chain is built from TRBV11-2 and TRBJ2-2; TRBD1 or TRBD2 may be the D gene (7 bases each). The ends were cut back, 10 bases at V and 6 bases at J, with 27 bases in the middle. The CDR3 consists of 17 residues. The germline V gene encodes CDR1 SGHAT and CDR2 FQNNGV. The DNA for the CDR3 is TGTGCCACTTCCCTCGGGATGGGGAGGGGGCGAGCCGGGGAGCTGTTTTTT. It encodes CATSLGMGRGRAGELFF.

The chain employs TRBV5-6 and TRBJ2-1; 9 bases fit TRBD1. V trimming: 4 bases; J trimming: 8 bases; junction bases outside the gene matches: 10. This CDR3 is built from 15 residues. CDR1 SGHDT and CDR2 YYEEEE come from the germline V gene. CDR3 amino acids: CASSPEGQGGHEQFF. CDR3 DNA sequence: TGTGCCAGCAGCCCGGAGGGACAGGGTGGCCATGAGCAGTTCTTC. Combining the CDR3 with reference TRBV5-6 and TRBJ2-1 gives the whole variable domain DAGVTQSPTHLIKTRGQQVTLRCSPKSGHDTVSWYQQALGQGPQFIFQYYEEEERQRGNFPDRFSGHQFPNYSSELNVNALLLGDSALYLCASSPEGQGGHEQFFGPGTRLTVL.

The genes are TRBV7-9 and TRBJ2-1; D unresolved. The CDR3 is 12 amino acids. The germline V and J ends were trimmed by 5 bases and 6 bases, with 8 bases remaining between them. CDR1 and CDR2 (germline): SEHNR, FQNEAQ (reference sequence). The CDR3 DNA reads TGTGCCAGCAGCCTCATAGTCAATGAGCAGTTCTTC. Its translation: CASSLIVNEQFF.

The chain has TRBV7-9 and TRBJ1-3, with unresolved D. The germline V gene encodes CDR1 SEHNR and CDR2 FQNEAQ (reference sequence). This CDR3 contains 16 residues. Between the trimmed V and J ends, which lost 5 bases and 2 bases, there was a span of 16 bases. Written as DNA, the CDR3 is TGTGCCAGCAGCCATTCCGGGTCCACTACTGGAAACACCATATATTTT. Translated: CASSHSGSTTGNTIYF.

In regard to this clone: Within the sample, other DNA sequences also encode this same CDR3. In DNA, the CDR3 is TGTGCCAGCAGCTTAGTGAGCGAGCAGTACTTC. Its protein product is CASSLVSEQYF. The chain joins TRBV7-9 to TRBJ2-7; D uncertain. V was cut by 1 base and J by 6 bases, with 4 bases left in between. The CDR3 length is 11 residues. Germline CDR1 is SEHNR and CDR2 is FQNEAQ (reference sequence).

The rearrangement links TRBV5-5 to TRBJ2-7, with TRBD2 as a possible D gene (5 bases). The CDR3 extends over 16 amino acids. Deletions cut 4 bases from V and 0 bases from J, with 17 bases between. Germline V gene data show CDR1 as SGHKS and CDR2 as YYEKEE (reference sequence). In DNA, the CDR3 is TGTGCCAGCAGCCCCCGTGCGGGTAGCAACTCCTACGAGCAGTACTTC. It specifies CASSPRAGSNSYEQYF.

The chain uses TRBV7-9 and TRBJ1-2, with a weak D call TRBD1 (6 bases). The CDR3 is made up of 13 amino acids. The V end was cut by 5 bases, the J end by 8 bases, with 15 bases between. CDR1 and CDR2 (germline): SEHNR, FQNEAQ (reference sequence). The CDR3 is CASSQGQGLGYTF. CDR3 nucleotide sequence: TGTGCCAGCAGCCAGGGGCAGGGTCTAGGCTACACCTTC.

The rearrangement links TRBV28 to TRBJ1-4; D call uncertain. The CDR3 runs 15 residues. V lost 4 bases to trimming and J lost 2 bases, with 11 bases between them. Germline V gene data show CDR1 as MDHEN and CDR2 as SYDVKM. The CDR3 nucleotides read TGTGCCAGCAGTTACCCATTGGCGACTAATGAAAAACTGTTTTTT. Protein: CASSYPLATNEKLFF.